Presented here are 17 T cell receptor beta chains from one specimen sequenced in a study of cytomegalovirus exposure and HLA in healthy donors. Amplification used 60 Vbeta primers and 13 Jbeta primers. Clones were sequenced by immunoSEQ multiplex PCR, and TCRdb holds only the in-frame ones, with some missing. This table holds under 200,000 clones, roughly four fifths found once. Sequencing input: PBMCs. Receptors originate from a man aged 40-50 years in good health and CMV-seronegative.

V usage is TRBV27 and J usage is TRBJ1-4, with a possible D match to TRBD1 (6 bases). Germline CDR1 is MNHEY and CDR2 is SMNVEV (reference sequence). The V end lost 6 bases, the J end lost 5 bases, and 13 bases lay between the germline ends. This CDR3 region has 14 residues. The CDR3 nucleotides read TGTGCCAGCAGGAAACAGGGTCAGAATGAAAAACTGTTTTTT. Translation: CASRKQGQNEKLFF.

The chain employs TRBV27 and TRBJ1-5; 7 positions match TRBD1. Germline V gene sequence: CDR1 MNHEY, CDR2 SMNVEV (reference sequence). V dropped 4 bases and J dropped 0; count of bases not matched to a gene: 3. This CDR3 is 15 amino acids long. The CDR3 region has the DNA TGTGCCAGCAGTTCCGGGACAGATAGCAATCAGCCCCAGCATTTT. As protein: CASSSGTDSNQPQHF.

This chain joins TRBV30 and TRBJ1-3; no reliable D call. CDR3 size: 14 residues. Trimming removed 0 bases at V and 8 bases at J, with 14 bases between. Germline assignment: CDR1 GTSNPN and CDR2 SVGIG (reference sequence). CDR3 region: CAWSVRGIGYTIYF. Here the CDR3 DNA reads TGTGCCTGGAGTGTTCGGGGAATAGGTTACACCATATATTTT.

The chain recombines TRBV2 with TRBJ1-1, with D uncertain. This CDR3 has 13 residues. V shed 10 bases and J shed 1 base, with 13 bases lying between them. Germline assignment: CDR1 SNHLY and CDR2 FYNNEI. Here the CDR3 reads CATRGGSNTEAFF. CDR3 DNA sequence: TGTGCCACCAGAGGAGGGTCGAACACTGAAGCTTTCTTT.

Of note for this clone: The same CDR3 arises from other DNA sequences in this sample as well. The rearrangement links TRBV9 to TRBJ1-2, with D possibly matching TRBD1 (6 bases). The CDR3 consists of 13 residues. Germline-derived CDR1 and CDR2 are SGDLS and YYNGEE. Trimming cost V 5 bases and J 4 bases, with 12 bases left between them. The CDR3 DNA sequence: TGTGCCAGCAGGGGAACAGGGACCTATGGCTACACCTTC. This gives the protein CASRGTGTYGYTF.

Written as DNA, the CDR3 is TGTGCCAGCAGTTACTCGACCGGGCAAGAGACCCAGTACTTC. It yields the protein CASSYSTGQETQYF. This chain connects TRBV6-5 to TRBJ2-5; D not certain. The germline CDR1 and CDR2 sequences are MNHEY and SVGAGI. CDR3 length equals 14 residues. V lost 0 bases and J 2 bases, leaving 7 bases between the germline ends.

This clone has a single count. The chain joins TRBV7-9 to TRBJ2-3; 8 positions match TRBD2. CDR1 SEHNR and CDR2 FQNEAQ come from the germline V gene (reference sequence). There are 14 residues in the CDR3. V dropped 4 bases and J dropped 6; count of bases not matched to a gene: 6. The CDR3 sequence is CASSSRLALDTQYF. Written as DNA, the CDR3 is TGTGCCAGCAGCTCCCGACTAGCGCTTGATACGCAGTATTTT. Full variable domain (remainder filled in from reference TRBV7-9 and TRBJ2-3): DTGVSQNPRHKITKRGQNVTFRCDPISEHNRLYWYRQTLGQGPEFLTYFQNEAQLEKSRLLSDRFSAERPKGSFSTLEIQRTEQGDSAMYLCASSSRLALDTQYFGPGTRLTVL.

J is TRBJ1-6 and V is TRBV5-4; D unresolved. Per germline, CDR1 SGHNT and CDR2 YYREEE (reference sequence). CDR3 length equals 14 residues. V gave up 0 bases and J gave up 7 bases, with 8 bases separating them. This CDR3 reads CASSLGTENSPLHF. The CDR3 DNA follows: TGTGCCAGCAGCTTGGGTACGGAGAATTCACCCCTCCACTTT.

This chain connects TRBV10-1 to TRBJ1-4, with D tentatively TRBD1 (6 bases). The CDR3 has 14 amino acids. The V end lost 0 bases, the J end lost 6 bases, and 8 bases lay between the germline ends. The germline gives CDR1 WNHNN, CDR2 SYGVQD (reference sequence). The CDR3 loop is CASSESRGDEKLFF. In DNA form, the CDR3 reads TGCGCCAGCAGTGAGTCCAGGGGTGATGAAAAACTGTTTTTT.

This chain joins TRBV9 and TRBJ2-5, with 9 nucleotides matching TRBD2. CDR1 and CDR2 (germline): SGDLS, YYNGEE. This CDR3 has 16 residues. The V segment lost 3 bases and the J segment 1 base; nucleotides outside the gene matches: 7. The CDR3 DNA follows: TGTGCCAGCAGCGGGGGGGATAGCGGGGGCCAAGAGACCCAGTACTTC. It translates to CASSGGDSGGQETQYF.

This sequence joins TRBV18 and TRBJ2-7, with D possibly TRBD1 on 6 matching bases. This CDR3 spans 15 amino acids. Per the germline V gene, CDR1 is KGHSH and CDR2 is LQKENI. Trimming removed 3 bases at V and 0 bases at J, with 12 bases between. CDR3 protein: CASSPTGTSSYEQYF. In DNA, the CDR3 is TGTGCCAGCTCACCCACAGGGACGAGCTCCTACGAGCAGTACTTC.

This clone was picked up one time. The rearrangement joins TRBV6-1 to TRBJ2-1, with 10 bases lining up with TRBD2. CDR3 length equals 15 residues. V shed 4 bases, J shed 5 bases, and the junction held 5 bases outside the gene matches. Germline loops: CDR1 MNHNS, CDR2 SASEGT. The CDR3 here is CASSGAGGRNNEQFF. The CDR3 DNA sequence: TGTGCCAGCAGTGGAGCGGGGGGGCGAAACAATGAGCAGTTCTTC.

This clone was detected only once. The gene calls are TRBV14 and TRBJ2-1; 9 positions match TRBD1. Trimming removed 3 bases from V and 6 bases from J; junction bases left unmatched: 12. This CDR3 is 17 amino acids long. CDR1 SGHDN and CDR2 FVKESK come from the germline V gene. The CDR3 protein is CASSQIRDRVSGNEQFF. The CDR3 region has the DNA TGTGCCAGCAGCCAGATCCGGGACAGGGTTTCAGGCAATGAGCAGTTCTTC.

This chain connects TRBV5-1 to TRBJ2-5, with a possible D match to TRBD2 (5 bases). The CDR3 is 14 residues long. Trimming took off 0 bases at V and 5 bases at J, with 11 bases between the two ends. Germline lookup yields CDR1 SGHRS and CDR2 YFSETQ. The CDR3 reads CASSLEAQRETQYF. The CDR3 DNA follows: TGCGCCAGCAGCTTGGAAGCCCAGCGGGAGACCCAGTACTTC.

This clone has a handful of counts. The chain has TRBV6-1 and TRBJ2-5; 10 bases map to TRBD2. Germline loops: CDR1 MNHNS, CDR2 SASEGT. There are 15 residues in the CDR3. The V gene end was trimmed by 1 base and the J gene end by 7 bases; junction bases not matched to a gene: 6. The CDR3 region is CASSEETSGFGTQYF. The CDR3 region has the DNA TGTGCCAGCAGTGAAGAGACTAGCGGGTTCGGGACCCAGTACTTC.

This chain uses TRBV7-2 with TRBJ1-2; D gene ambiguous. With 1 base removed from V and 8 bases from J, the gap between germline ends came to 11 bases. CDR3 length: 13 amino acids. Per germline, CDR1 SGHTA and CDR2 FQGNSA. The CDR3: CASSLEGRGGYTF. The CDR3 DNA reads TGTGCCAGCAGCTTAGAAGGGCGGGGAGGCTACACCTTC. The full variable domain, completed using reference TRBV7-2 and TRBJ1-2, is GAGVSQSPSNKVTEKGKDVELRCDPISGHTALYWYRQSLGQGLEFLIYFQGNSAPDKSGLPSDRFSAERTGGSVSTLTIQRTQQEDSAVYLCASSLEGRGGYTFGSGTRLTVV.

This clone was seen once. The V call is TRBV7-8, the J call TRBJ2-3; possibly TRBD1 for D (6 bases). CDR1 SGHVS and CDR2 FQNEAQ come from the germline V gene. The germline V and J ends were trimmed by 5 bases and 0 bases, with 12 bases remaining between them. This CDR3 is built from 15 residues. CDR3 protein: CASSAGDTSTDTQYF. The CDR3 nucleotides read TGTGCCAGCAGCGCAGGGGATACTAGCACAGATACGCAGTATTTT.